This TCR beta chain was observed in a study of naive and memory T cell subsets. Study conclusions and caveats: Possibly reflecting memory cells re-expressing CD45RA, a few larger clonotypes occurred in naive repertoires, especially CD8. Diversity fell and Gini index rose from naive through CM, EM, EMRA.

An equimolar mix of two oligonucleotides served as the beta constant-region primer for TRBC1 and TRBC2. Ligated cDNA was amplified by four rounds of PCR with nested alpha and beta constant-region primers and SP2. TCRdb re-called the UMI-ligation and nested PCR reads through MiXCR, storing one row per CDR3 protein. The sample contains 80,000 or so distinct CDR3 sequences, roughly 9.2% of which appear only once. This clonotype was counted only a few times. Its matching antigen is unknown. Four subsets defined by CD45RA and CD27 were sorted after CD3, CD4, CD8 and live/dead staining. Trimming removed 3 bases from V and 4 bases from J, with 20 bases in between. Germline V gives CDR1 SGHDN, CDR2 FVKESK. The CDR3 extends over 17 amino acids.

The sample consisted of naive CD8+ T cells from blood. The chain is built from TRBV14 and TRBJ2-3, with D perhaps matching TRBD2 (6 bases). This sequence originates from a human donor in good health. The CDR3 here is CASSQGREPLWADTQYF. CDR3 nucleotide sequence: TGTGCCAGCAGCCAGGGACGGGAGCCCCTTTGGGCAGATACGCAGTATTTT.